Listed here is a single T cell receptor beta chain. Its antigen is unknown. It has no much larger one-base neighbor in the sample; base qualities were not kept. Libraries were constructed by the immunoSEQ multiplex PCR assay. TCRdb took this table from immuneACCESS and kept in-frame rearrangements with V and J called. Such tables lack part of the clones; where checked against another copy, unresolved V genes explain under half of the gap, and the rest is unexplained. The sample contains roughly 100,000 clones, 85% to 95% of them found a single time. In total, the top ten clones hold 1.6% of the sample. The germline V gene provides CDR1 SGHVS and CDR2 FQNEAQ. V is cut by 2 bases and J by 4 bases, and the space between the germline ends is 14 bases. Including cysteine and phenylalanine, the CDR3 has 15 amino acids. The sequence is cut down to CDR3 DNA, 45 bases in frame from base 1. The data stem from a study of T cell changes during pregnancy in multiple sclerosis (dated by TCRdb to between 2018 and 2021). Background for the entire study: Changes in the T cell repertoire over the course of pregnancy were examined in this study in women with multiple sclerosis.

Sequenced here: peripheral blood, sampled after pregnancy. The source of this sequence is a female donor with multiple sclerosis, enrolled in a pregnancy study. The chain is encoded by TRBV7-8 joined to TRBJ2-5; possibly the D gene is TRBD2, per 5 matching bases. The CDR3 amino acid sequence is: CASSLLVTGRETQYF. The DNA sequence follows: TGTGCCAGCAGCTTATTGGTCACGGGGAGAGAGACCCAGTACTTC.